Each of the 14 T cell receptor beta chains below was sequenced from the same sample in a study of blood T cell repertoires in COVID-19. TCRdb keeps only in-frame clones here, not all; method: immunoSEQ multiplex PCR. The repertoire holds about 180,000 clones, more than 80% seen once, with 6% to 6.5% in the top ten. Sequencing was done on a sample of PBMCs or T cells enriched from blood (not recorded which). These receptors came from a middle-aged man who had recovered from COVID-19.

The rearrangement joins TRBV9 to TRBJ1-2, with 8 bases that match TRBD1. CDR1 SGDLS and CDR2 YYNGEE come from the germline V gene. The CDR3 loop spans 17 amino acids. V was clipped by 0 bases and J by 7 bases; unmatched bases: 14. CDR3 DNA sequence: TGTGCCAGCAGCGTAGGATTTTTGGACAGGGAAAGAAGTGGCTACACCTTC. As protein: CASSVGFLDRERSGYTF. Full variable domain (missing parts from reference TRBV9 and TRBJ1-2): DSGVTQTPKHLITATGQRVTLRCSPRSGDLSVYWYQQSLDQGLQFLIQYYNGEERAKGNILERFSAQQFPDLHSELNLSSLELGDSALYFCASSVGFLDRERSGYTFGSGTRLTVV.

The chain carries TRBV27 and TRBJ1-1; TRBD1 is a possible D gene (6 bases). Between the trimmed V and J ends, which lost 5 bases and 2 bases, there was a span of 15 bases. This CDR3 is 15 amino acids long. CDR1 MNHEY and CDR2 SMNVEV come from the germline V gene (reference sequence). The CDR3, as DNA: TGTGCCAGCAGTGAACGACAGGATACAAACACTGAAGCTTTCTTT. This gives the protein CASSERQDTNTEAFF.

The rearrangement links TRBV28 to TRBJ2-3; the match to TRBD2 covers 9 bases. CDR3 length: 15 residues. Per the germline V gene, CDR1 is MDHEN and CDR2 is SYDVKM. After removal of 4 bases from V and 4 bases from J, the junction contained 6 bases not matched to a gene. The CDR3 protein is CASSSGLARSDTQYF. Written as DNA, the CDR3 is TGTGCCAGCAGTTCAGGACTAGCGCGGTCAGATACGCAGTATTTT.

The chain links TRBV4-2 to TRBJ2-7; TRBD2 matches at 8 bases. With 4 bases clipped from V and 3 bases from J, the junction kept 8 bases outside the gene matches. Germline V gives CDR1 LGHNA, CDR2 YNFKEQ. The CDR3 is made up of 15 amino acids. The CDR3, as DNA: TGTGCCAGCAGCCCCTCGGGGGGGGCGAACTACGAGCAGTACTTC. Protein sequence: CASSPSGGANYEQYF.

This chain links TRBV18 with TRBJ1-1; D perhaps matches TRBD1 (5 bases). This CDR3 is built from 15 residues. The germline CDR1 and CDR2 sequences are KGHSH and LQKENI. V shed 2 bases and J shed 0 bases, with 10 bases lying between them. The CDR3: CASSPRGLMNTEAFF. The CDR3 nucleotides are TGTGCCAGCTCACCAAGGGGTCTCATGAACACTGAAGCTTTCTTT. The complete variable domain, with remaining parts taken from reference TRBV18 and TRBJ1-1, reads NAGVMQNPRHLVRRRGQEARLRCSPMKGHSHVYWYRQLPEEGLKFMVYLQKENIIDESGMPKERFSAEFPKEGPSILRIQQVVRGDSAAYFCASSPRGLMNTEAFFGQGTRLTVV.

The chain links TRBV5-1 to TRBJ2-5; 9 bases map to TRBD2. Germline values: CDR1 SGHRS, CDR2 YFSETQ. The CDR3 consists of 16 residues. V dropped 0 bases and J dropped 5; count of bases not matched to a gene: 8. The chain's CDR3 is CASSLATSGPGETQYF. The CDR3 DNA sequence: TGCGCCAGCAGCTTGGCCACTAGCGGGCCGGGGGAGACCCAGTACTTC.

Worth noting for this clone: The identical CDR3 is also encoded by other nucleotide sequences in the sample. The chain recombines TRBV5-1 with TRBJ1-1, with 8 bases matching TRBD1. With V trimmed by 0 bases and J by 5 bases, 3 bases remained unmatched. The CDR3 is 14 residues long. Germline V gives CDR1 SGHRS, CDR2 YFSETQ. The CDR3 loop reads CASSLAGGNTEAFF. The CDR3 DNA follows: TGCGCCAGCAGCTTGGCAGGGGGCAATACTGAAGCTTTCTTT.

The V and J genes are TRBV5-6 and TRBJ2-4; tentatively, D is TRBD1 (5 bases). The CDR3 length is 15 residues. Germline-derived CDR1 and CDR2 are SGHDT and YYEEEE. Trimming took 4 bases from V and 3 from J, leaving 14 bases between them. CDR3 sequence reads: CASSRGSGIKNIQYF. The DNA for the CDR3 is TGTGCCAGCAGCAGGGGATCAGGGATCAAAAACATTCAGTACTTC.

The CDR3 nucleotides are TGTGCCAGTAGTATAGACCGGGGATACTTAAATGAGCAGTTCTTC. It translates to CASSIDRGYLNEQFF. The genes are TRBV19 and TRBJ2-1; D perhaps matches TRBD2 (5 bases). This CDR3 region has 15 residues. V lost 0 bases and J lost 7, with 13 bases in between. Germline CDR1 is LNHDA and CDR2 is SQIVND (reference sequence).

In regard to this clone: A junction boundary mismatches the germline segment, possibly from a read error. The chain couples TRBV2 to TRBJ2-7, with 8 bases fitting TRBD1. CDR3 length equals 10 residues. CDR1 SNHLY and CDR2 FYNNEI come from the germline V gene. The CDR3: CATQSGQDLF. The CDR3 DNA reads as TGTGCCACCCAATCGGGACAGGACTTATTC.

J is TRBJ1-3 and V is TRBV12-3 or TRBV12-4, with a weak D call TRBD1 (6 bases). This CDR3 has 13 amino acids. V dropped 10 bases and J dropped 3 bases, with 13 bases sitting between them. CDR3 nucleotide sequence: TGTGCCACCATTCCAGGGGATGGAAACACCATATATTTT. Encoded protein: CATIPGDGNTIYF.

The V and J genes are TRBV12-5 and TRBJ1-4, with a possible D match to TRBD1 (6 bases). V was pared by 1 base and J by 0 bases, with 24 bases between. Germline V gene data show CDR1 as LGHNT and CDR2 as FRNRAP. The CDR3 totals 21 residues. CDR3 sequence: CASGLGIRTDFPLATNEKLFF. CDR3 nucleotide sequence: TGTGCTAGTGGTTTGGGGATACGGACAGACTTCCCGCTCGCAACTAATGAAAAACTGTTTTTT. The entire variable domain, with the rest obtained from reference TRBV12-5 and TRBJ1-4, is as follows: DARVTQTPRHKVTEMGQEVTMRCQPILGHNTVFWYRQTMMQGLELLAYFRNRAPLDDSGMPKDRFSAEMPDATLATLKIQPSEPRDSAVYFCASGLGIRTDFPLATNEKLFFGSGTQLSVL.

This clone was seen a single time. This chain links TRBV11-2 with TRBJ1-4; D is perhaps TRBD1 (5 bases). Trimming stripped 0 bases from V and 4 bases from J, with 12 bases between. This CDR3 comprises 16 residues. CDR1 and CDR2 (germline): SGHAT, FQNNGV. The CDR3 reads CASSLERGLINEKLFF. CDR3 nucleotides: TGTGCCAGCAGCTTAGAACGGGGACTGATTAATGAAAAACTGTTTTTT.

This chain uses TRBV23-1 with TRBJ2-7; TRBD1 agrees at 7 bases. TRBV23-1 is designated an ORF whose function remains uncertain. V was pared by 7 bases and J by 3 bases, with 6 bases of the junction left unmatched. The CDR3 is made up of 13 amino acids. The CDR3 is CASITGQIYEQYF. In DNA form, the CDR3 reads TGCGCCAGCATAACGGGACAGATCTACGAGCAGTACTTC.